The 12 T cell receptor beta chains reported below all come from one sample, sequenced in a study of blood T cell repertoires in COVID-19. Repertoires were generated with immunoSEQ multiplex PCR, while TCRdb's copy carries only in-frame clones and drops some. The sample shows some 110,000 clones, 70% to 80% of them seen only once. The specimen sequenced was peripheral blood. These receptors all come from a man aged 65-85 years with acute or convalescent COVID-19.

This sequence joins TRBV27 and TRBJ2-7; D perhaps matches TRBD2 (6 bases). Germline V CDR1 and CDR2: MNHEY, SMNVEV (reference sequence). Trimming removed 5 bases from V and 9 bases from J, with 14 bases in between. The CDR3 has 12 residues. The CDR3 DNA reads TGTGCCAGCAGTCAGACCGGGGGTTCGCAGTACTTC. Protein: CASSQTGGSQYF.

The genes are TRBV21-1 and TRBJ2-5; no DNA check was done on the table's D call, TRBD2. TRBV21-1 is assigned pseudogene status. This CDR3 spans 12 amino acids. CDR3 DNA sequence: TGTGCCGGGAGGACGAACCAAGAGACCCAGTACTTC. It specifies CAGRTNQETQYF.

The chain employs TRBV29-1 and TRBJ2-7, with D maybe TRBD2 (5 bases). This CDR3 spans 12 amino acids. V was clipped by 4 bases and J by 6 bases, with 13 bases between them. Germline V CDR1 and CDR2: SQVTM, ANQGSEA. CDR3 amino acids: CSVATTEAEQYF. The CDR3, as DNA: TGCAGCGTTGCCACTACGGAGGCCGAGCAGTACTTC.

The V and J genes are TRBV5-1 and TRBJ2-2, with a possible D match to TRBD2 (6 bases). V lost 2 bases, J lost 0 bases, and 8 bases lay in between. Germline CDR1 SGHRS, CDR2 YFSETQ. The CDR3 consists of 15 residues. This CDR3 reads CASSFAGTNTGELFF. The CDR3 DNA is TGCGCCAGCAGCTTTGCGGGAACGAACACCGGGGAGCTGTTTTTT.

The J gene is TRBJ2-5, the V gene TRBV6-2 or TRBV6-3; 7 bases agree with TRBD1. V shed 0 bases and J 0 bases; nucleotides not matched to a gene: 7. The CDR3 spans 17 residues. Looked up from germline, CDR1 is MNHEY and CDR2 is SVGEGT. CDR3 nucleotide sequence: TGTGCCAGCAGTTACTCGAGGGGGACAGTATACCAAGAGACCCAGTACTTC. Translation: CASSYSRGTVYQETQYF.

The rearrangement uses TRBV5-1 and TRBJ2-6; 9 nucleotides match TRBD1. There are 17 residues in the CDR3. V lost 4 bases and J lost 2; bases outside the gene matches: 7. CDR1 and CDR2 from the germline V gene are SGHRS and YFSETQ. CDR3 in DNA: TGCGCCAGCAGCCGGGGACAGGGCACAGCTGGGGCCAACGTCCTGACTTTC. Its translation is CASSRGQGTAGANVLTF. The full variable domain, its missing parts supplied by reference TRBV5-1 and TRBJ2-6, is KAGVTQTPRYLIKTRGQQVTLSCSPISGHRSVSWYQQTPGQGLQFLFEYFSETQRNKGNFPGRFSGRQFSNSRSEMNVSTLELGDSALYLCASSRGQGTAGANVLTFGAGSRLTVL.

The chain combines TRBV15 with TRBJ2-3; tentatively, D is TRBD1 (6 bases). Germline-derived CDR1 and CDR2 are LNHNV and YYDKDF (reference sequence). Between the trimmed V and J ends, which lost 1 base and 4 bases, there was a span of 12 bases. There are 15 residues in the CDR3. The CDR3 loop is CATSRVQGIADTQYF. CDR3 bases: TGTGCCACCAGCAGAGTACAGGGCATAGCAGATACGCAGTATTTT.

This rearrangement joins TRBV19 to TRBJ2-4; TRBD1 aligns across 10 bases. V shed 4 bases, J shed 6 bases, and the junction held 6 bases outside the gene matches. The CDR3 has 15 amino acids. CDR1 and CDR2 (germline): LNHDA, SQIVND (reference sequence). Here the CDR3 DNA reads TGTGCCAGTAGTAACCGGGACAGGGGAGGAAACATTCAGTACTTC. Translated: CASSNRDRGGNIQYF.

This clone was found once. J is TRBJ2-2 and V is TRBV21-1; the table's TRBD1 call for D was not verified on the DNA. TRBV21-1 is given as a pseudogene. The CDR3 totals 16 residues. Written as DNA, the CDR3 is TGTGCCAGCAGCAGCTCGACAGACACGAACACCGGGGAGCTGTTTTTT. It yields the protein CASSSSTDTNTGELFF.

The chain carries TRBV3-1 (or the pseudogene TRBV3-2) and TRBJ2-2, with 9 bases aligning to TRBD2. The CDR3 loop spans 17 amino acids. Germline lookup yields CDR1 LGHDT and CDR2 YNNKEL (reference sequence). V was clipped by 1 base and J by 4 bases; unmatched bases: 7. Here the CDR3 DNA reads TGTGCCAGCAGCCAAGGGTCACTAGCGGGTCTCACCGGGGAGCTGTTTTTT. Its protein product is CASSQGSLAGLTGELFF.

The CDR3 region is CASSPQGIGSPLHF. For the CDR3, the DNA is TGTGCCAGCAGCCCACAGGGGATAGGGTCACCCCTCCACTTT. This chain joins TRBV7-6 and TRBJ1-6, with TRBD1 matching 7 bases. Germline V gene lookup returns CDR1 SGHVS and CDR2 FNYEAQ. The CDR3 length is 14 residues. The V segment lost 5 bases and the J segment 10 bases; nucleotides outside the gene matches: 8.

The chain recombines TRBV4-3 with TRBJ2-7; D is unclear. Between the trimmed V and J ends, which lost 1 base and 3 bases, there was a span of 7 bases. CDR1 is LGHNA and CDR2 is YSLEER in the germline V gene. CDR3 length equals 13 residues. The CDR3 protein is CASSQGVSYEQYF. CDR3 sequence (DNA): TGCGCCAGCAGCCAAGGAGTTAGCTACGAGCAGTACTTC.